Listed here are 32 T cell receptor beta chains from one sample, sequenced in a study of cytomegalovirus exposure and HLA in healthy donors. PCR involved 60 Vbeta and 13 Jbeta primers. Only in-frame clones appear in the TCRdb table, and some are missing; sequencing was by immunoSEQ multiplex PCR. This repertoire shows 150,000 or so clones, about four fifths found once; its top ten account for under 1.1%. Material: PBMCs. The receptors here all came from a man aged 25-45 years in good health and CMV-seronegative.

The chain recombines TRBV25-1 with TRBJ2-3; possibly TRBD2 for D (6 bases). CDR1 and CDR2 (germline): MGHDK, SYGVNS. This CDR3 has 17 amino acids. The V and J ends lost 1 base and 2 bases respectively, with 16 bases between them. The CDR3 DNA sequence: TGTGCCAGCAGTGAATCCCCGGGGCGGGGATACACAGATACGCAGTATTTT. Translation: CASSESPGRGYTDTQYF.

In nucleotides, the CDR3 is TGCAGCGTTGAGCTGACAGGGGGGGCGATGGGGCCGAACACTGAAGCTTTCTTT. This gives the protein CSVELTGGAMGPNTEAFF. This chain connects TRBV29-1 to TRBJ1-1; 9 nucleotides align to TRBD1. The V gene's germline CDR1 is SQVTM and CDR2 ANQGSEA. CDR3 length equals 18 residues. The ends lost 3 bases at V and 1 base at J; junction bases unmatched: 15.

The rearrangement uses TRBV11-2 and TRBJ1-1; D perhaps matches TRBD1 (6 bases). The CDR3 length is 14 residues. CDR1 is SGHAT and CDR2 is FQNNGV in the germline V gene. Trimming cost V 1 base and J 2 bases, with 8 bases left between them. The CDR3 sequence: CASSLAGTNTEAFF. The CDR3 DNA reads TGTGCCAGCAGCTTAGCGGGGACAAACACTGAAGCTTTCTTT.

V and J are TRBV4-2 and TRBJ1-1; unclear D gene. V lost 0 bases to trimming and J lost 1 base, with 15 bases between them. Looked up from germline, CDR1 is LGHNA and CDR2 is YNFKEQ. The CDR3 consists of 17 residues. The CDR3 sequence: CASSQESGALPNTEAFF. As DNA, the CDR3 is TGTGCCAGCAGCCAAGAATCGGGTGCACTCCCGAACACTGAAGCTTTCTTT.

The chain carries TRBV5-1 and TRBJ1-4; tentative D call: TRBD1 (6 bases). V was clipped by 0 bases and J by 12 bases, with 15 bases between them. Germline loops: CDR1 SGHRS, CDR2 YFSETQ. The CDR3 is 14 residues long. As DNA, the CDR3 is TGCGCCAGCAGCTTGGACGGGGGGGCCGGGGAACTGTTTTTT. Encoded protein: CASSLDGGAGELFF.

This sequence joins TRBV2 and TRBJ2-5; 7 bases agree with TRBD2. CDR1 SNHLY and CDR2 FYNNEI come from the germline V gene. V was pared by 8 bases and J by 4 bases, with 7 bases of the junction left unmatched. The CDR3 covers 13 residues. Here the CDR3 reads CASQTSSLETQYF. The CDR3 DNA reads TGTGCCAGCCAGACTAGCTCCCTAGAGACCCAGTACTTC.

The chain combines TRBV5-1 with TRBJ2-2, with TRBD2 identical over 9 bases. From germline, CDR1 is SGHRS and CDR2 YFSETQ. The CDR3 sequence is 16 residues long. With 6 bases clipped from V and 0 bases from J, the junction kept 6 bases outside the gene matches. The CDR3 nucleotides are TGCGCCAGCAAAGCGGGGGGTCTCGCGAACACCGGGGAGCTGTTTTTT. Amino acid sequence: CASKAGGLANTGELFF.

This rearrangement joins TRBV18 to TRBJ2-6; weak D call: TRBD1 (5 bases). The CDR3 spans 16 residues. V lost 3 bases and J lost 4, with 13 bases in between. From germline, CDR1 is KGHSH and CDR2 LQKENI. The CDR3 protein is CASSPIRGSGANVLTF. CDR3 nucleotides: TGTGCCAGCTCACCCATTAGGGGCTCCGGGGCCAACGTCCTGACTTTC.

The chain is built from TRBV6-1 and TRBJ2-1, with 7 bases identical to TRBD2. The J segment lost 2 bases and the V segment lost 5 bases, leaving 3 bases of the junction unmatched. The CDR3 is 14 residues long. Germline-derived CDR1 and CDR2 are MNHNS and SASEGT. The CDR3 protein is CASSSSGTYNEQFF. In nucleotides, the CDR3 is TGTGCCAGCAGTTCTAGCGGAACCTACAATGAGCAGTTCTTC.

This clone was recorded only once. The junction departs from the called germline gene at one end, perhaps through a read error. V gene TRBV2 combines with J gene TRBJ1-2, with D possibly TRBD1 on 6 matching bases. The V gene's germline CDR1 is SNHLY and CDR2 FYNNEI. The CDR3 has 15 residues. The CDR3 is CASSPLWGPGMLPLF. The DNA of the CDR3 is TGTGCCAGCAGTCCACTTTGGGGGCCGGGAATGCTCCCTCTTTTC.

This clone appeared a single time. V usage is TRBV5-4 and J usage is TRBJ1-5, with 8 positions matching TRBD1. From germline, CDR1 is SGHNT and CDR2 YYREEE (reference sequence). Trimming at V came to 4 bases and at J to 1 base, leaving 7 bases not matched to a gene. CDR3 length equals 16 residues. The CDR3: CASSPGGRGSNQPQHF. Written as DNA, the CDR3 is TGTGCCAGCAGCCCAGGGGGCCGAGGGAGCAATCAGCCCCAGCATTTT.

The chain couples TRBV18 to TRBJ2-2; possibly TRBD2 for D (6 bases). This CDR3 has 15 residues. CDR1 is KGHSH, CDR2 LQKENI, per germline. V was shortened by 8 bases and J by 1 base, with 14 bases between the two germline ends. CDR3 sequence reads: CASPPGTLNTGELFF. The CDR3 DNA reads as TGTGCCAGCCCCCCCGGGACTTTGAACACCGGGGAGCTGTTTTTT.

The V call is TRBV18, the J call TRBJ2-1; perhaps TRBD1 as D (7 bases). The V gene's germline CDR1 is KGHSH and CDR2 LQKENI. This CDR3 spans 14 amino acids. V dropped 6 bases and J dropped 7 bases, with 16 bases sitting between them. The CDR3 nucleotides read TGTGCCAGCTCTTCAGGGGGGACTTCAAATGAGCAGTTCTTC. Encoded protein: CASSSGGTSNEQFF.

CDR3 amino acids: CASGPGQGSYEQYF. CDR3 nucleotide sequence: TGCGCCAGCGGACCGGGACAGGGTTCCTACGAGCAGTACTTC. V usage is TRBV5-1 and J usage is TRBJ2-7; 9 bases are a match to TRBD1. The V segment lost 7 bases and the J segment 1 base; nucleotides outside the gene matches: 6. There are 14 residues in the CDR3. Germline CDR1 reads SGHRS; CDR2 reads YFSETQ. Using reference TRBV5-1 and TRBJ2-7 for the parts outside the CDR3, the full variable domain is KAGVTQTPRYLIKTRGQQVTLSCSPISGHRSVSWYQQTPGQGLQFLFEYFSETQRNKGNFPGRFSGRQFSNSRSEMNVSTLELGDSALYLCASGPGQGSYEQYFGPGTRLTVT.

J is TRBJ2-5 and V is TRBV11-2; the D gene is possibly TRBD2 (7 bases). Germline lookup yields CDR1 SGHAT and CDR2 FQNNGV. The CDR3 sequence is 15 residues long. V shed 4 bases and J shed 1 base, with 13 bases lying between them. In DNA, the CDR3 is TGTGCCAGCAGCTACGGTGCGGGGGCCCAAGAGACCCAGTACTTC. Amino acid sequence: CASSYGAGAQETQYF.

CDR3 sequence: CASSQRHTQTAERHGYTF. CDR3 DNA sequence: TGTGCCAGCAGTCAACGCCATACCCAAACAGCGGAGAGGCACGGCTACACCTTC. V and J are TRBV27 and TRBJ1-2; D remains ambiguous. This CDR3 contains 18 residues. Trimming took 5 bases from V and 8 from J, leaving 30 bases between them. Germline V gene data show CDR1 as MNHEY and CDR2 as SMNVEV (reference sequence).

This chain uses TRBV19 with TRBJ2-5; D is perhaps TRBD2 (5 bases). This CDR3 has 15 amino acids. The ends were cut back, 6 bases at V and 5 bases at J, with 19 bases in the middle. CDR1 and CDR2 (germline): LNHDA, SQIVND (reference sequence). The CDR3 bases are TGTGCCAGTAGAAACTGGGCTAGCAGTGGGGAGACCCAGTACTTC. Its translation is CASRNWASSGETQYF.

The CDR3 protein is CASSFDSPYEQYF. The DNA for the CDR3 is TGTGCCAGCAGTTTCGACAGTCCCTACGAGCAGTACTTC. This sequence joins TRBV28 and TRBJ2-7, with D perhaps TRBD1 (5 bases). CDR1 and CDR2 (germline): MDHEN, SYDVKM. The CDR3 is made up of 13 amino acids. Trimming stripped 3 bases from V and 2 bases from J, with 8 bases between.

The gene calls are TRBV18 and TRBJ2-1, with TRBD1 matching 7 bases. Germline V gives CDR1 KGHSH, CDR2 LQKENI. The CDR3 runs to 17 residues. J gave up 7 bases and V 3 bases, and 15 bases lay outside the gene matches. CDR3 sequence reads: CASSPRPGQRRANEQFF. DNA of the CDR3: TGTGCCAGCTCACCGAGGCCGGGACAGCGAAGGGCAAATGAGCAGTTCTTC.

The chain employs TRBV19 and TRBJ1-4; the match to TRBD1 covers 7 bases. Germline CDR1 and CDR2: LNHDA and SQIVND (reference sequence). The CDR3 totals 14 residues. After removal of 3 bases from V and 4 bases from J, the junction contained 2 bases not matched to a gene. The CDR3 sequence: CASSITGDNEKLFF. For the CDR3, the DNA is TGTGCCAGTAGTATCACAGGGGATAATGAAAAACTGTTTTTT. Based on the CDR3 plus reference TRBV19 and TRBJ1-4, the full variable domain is DGGITQSPKYLFRKEGQNVTLSCEQNLNHDAMYWYRQDPGQGLRLIYYSQIVNDFQKGDIAEGYSVSREKKESFPLTVTSAQKNPTAFYLCASSITGDNEKLFFGSGTQLSVL.

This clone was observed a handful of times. Here the CDR3 DNA reads TGTGCCAGCAGTGAAGGCTCAGACTATGGCTACACCTTC. Amino acids: CASSEGSDYGYTF. V usage is TRBV2 and J usage is TRBJ1-2; no clear D. Germline V gene sequence: CDR1 SNHLY, CDR2 FYNNEI. Trimming cost V 1 base and J 3 bases, with 6 bases left between them. This CDR3 region has 13 residues. The complete variable domain, with remaining parts taken from reference TRBV2 and TRBJ1-2, reads EPEVTQTPSHQVTQMGQEVILRCVPISNHLYFYWYRQILGQKVEFLVSFYNNEISEKSEIFDDQFSVERPDGSNFTLKIRSTKLEDSAMYFCASSEGSDYGYTFGSGTRLTVV.

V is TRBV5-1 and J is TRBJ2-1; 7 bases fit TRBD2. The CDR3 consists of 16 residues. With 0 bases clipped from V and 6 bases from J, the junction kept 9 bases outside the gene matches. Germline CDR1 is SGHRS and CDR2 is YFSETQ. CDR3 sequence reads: CASSLVLRESANEQFF. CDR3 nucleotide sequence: TGCGCCAGCAGCTTGGTTTTGCGGGAGTCCGCCAATGAGCAGTTCTTC.

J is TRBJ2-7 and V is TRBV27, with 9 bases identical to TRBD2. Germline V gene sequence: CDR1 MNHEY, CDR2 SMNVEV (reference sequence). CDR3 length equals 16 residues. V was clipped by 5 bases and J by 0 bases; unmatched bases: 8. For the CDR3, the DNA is TGTGCCAGCAGTAAGACTAGCGGCTCTAGCTCCTACGAGCAGTACTTC. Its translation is CASSKTSGSSSYEQYF.

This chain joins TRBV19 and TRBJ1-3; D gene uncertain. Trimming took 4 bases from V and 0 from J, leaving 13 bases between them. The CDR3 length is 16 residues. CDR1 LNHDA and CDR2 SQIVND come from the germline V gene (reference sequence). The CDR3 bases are TGTGCCAGTAGTAGGGGAGGGATCAGCTCTGGAAACACCATATATTTT. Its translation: CASSRGGISSGNTIYF.

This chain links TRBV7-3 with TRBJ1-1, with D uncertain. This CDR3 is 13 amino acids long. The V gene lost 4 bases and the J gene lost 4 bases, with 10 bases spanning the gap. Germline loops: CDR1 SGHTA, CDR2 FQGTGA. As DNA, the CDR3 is TGTGCCAGCAGCTCCACGCCGGGCACTGAAGCTTTCTTT. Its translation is CASSSTPGTEAFF.

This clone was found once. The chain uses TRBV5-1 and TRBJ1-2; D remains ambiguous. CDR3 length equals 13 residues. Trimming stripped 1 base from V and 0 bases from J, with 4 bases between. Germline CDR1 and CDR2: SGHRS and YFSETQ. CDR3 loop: CASSLSTNYGYTF. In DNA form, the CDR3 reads TGCGCCAGCAGCTTGTCTACTAACTATGGCTACACCTTC.

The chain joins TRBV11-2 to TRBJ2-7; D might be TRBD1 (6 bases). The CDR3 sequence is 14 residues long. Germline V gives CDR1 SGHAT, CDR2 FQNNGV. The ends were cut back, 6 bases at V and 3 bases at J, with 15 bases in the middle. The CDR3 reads CASSSGEVGYEQYF. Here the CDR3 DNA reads TGTGCCAGCAGTTCAGGGGAAGTCGGCTACGAGCAGTACTTC.

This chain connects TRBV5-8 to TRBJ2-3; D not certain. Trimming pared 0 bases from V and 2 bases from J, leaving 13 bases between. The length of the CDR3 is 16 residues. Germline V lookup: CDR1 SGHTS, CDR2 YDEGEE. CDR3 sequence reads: CASSLGDSSITDTQYF. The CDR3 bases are TGTGCCAGCAGCTTGGGAGACTCCTCTATCACAGATACGCAGTATTTT. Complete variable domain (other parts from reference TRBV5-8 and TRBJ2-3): EAGVTQSPTHLIKTRGQQATLRCSPISGHTSVYWYQQALGLGLQFLLWYDEGEERNRGNFPPRFSGRQFPNYSSELNVNALELEDSALYLCASSLGDSSITDTQYFGPGTRLTVL.

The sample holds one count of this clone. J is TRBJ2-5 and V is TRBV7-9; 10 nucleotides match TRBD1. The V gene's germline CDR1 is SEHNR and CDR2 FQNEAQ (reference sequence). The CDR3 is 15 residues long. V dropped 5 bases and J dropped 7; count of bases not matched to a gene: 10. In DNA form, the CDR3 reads TGTGCCAGCAGCGCGACAGGGGGCCGGGTATGGACCCAGTACTTC. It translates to CASSATGGRVWTQYF.

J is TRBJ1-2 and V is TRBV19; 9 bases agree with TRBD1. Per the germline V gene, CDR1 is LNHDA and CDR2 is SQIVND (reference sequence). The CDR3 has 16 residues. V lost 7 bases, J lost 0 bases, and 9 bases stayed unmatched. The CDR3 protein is CASTTGGEGANYGYTF. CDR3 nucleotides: TGTGCCAGTACAACAGGGGGCGAAGGAGCTAACTATGGCTACACCTTC.

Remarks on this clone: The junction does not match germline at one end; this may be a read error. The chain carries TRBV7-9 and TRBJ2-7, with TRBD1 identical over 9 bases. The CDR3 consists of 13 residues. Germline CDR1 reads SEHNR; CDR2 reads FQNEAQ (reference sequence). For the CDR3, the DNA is TGTTCCAGCAGCTATCTGGACAGGGGCGAGCAGTACTTC. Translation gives CSSSYLDRGEQYF.

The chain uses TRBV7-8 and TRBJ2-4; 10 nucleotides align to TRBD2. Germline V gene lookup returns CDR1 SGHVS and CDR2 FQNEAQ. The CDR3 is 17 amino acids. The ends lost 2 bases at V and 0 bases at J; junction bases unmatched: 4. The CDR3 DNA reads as TGTGCCAGCAGCTTACTAGCGGGGGCTCTAGCCAAAAACATTCAGTACTTC. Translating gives CASSLLAGALAKNIQYF.